The 5 T cell receptor beta chains in this list originate from one sample, sequenced in a study of T cell responses to AZD1222 COVID-19 vaccine. The method was immunoSEQ multiplex PCR; TCRdb's version includes in-frame clones alone and lacks a portion of them. The table has tens of thousands of clones, 70% to 85% seen once. This specimen was peripheral blood, taken on day 0 of AZD1222 vaccination. The origin of the receptors is an adult in good health.

The V call is TRBV28, the J call TRBJ2-3; possibly TRBD1 or TRBD2 for D (7 bases each). The CDR3 covers 13 residues. From germline, CDR1 is MDHEN and CDR2 SYDVKM. CDR3 amino acids: CAAGGGYTDTQYF. CDR3 nucleotide sequence: TGTGCAGCAGGGGGGGGGTATACAGATACGCAGTATTTT.

The chain combines TRBV9 with TRBJ2-2; 7 nucleotides line up with TRBD2. The CDR3 loop spans 18 amino acids. V gave up 3 bases and J gave up 4 bases; unmatched junction bases: 15. Looked up from germline, CDR1 is SGDLS and CDR2 is YYNGEE. The CDR3 spells CASSGGSSGKVRTGELFF. Written as DNA, the CDR3 is TGTGCCAGCAGCGGGGGGAGCAGCGGGAAGGTACGCACCGGGGAGCTGTTTTTT.

This clone was observed a single time. This rearrangement joins TRBV29-1 to TRBJ1-1; no definite D call. Trimming took 2 bases from V and 5 from J, leaving 9 bases between them. Germline CDR1 SQVTM, CDR2 ANQGSEA. The CDR3 consists of 12 residues. The CDR3 loop reads CSVEQRGTEAFF. The CDR3 DNA sequence: TGCAGCGTTGAACAAAGAGGGACTGAAGCTTTCTTT.

This clone was found a few times. CDR3 protein: CASSQDRGNYGYTF. Written as DNA, the CDR3 is TGCGCCAGCAGCCAAGACAGGGGGAACTATGGCTACACCTTC. J is TRBJ1-2 and V is TRBV4-3, with 7 bases identical to TRBD1. This CDR3 comprises 14 residues. Per germline, CDR1 LGHNA and CDR2 YSLEER. V shed 0 bases and J 2 bases; nucleotides not matched to a gene: 0.

In its sample, this clone was seen once. The chain links TRBV7-9 to TRBJ1-3; D ambiguous. The CDR3 is 15 amino acids. CDR1 and CDR2 from the germline V gene are SEHNR and FQNEAQ (reference sequence). V lost 5 bases, J lost 0 bases, and 11 bases lay in between. The CDR3 nucleotides read TGTGCCAGCAGCACCCACGGGATCTCTGGAAACACCATATATTTT. Its translation is CASSTHGISGNTIYF.